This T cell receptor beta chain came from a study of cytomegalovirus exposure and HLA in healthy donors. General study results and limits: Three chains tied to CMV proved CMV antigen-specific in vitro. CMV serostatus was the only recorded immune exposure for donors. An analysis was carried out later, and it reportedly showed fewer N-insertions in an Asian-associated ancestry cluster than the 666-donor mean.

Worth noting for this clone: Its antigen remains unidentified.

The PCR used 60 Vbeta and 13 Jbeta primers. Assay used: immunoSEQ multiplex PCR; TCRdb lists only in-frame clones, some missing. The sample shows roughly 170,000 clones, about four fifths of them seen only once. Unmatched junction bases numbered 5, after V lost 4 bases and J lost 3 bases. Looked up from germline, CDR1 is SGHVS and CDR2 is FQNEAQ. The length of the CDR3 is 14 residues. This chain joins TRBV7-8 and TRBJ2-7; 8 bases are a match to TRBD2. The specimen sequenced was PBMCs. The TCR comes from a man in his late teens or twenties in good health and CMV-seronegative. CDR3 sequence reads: CASSYPGGGYEQYF. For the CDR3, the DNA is TGTGCCAGCAGCTACCCCGGGGGGGGCTACGAGCAGTACTTC.